These T cell receptor beta chains were read from a single sample in a study of tumor and adjacent non-tumor tissue in lung cancer. MiXCR was run by TCRdb on the multiplex PCR reads, yielding one entry per CDR3 protein. The table lists about 76,000 distinct CDR3 sequences, around 70% of them singletons, with roughly an eighth in the top ten. Material: lung tumor tissue. The receptors here all came from a woman in her seventies with non-small cell lung cancer. The CDR3 runs from the conserved cysteine through the conserved F or W. D genes are given only for firm matches. Clone size is stated in some rows and not others, as once, few, many or a class when expanded.

J	length	size	V	D	CDR3	DNA
TRBJ1-2	13	many	TRBV5-1	.	CASSLGLTYGYTF	TGCGCCAGCAGCTTGGGTCTCACCTATGGCTACACCTTC
TRBJ2-1	15	.	TRBV7-3	TRBD2	CASSQDGTSQGEQFF	TGTGCCAGCAGCCAAGACGGGACTAGCCAAGGAGAGCAGTTCTTC
TRBJ1-5	14	.	TRBV12-3/TRBV12-4	.	CASSSGRRNQPQHF	TGTGCCAGCAGTTCAGGCAGGCGCAATCAGCCCCAGCATTTT
TRBJ1-6	13	.	TRBV19	.	CASSTSGDSPLHF	TGTGCCAGTAGTACCTCAGGGGATTCACCCCTCCACTTT
TRBJ1-1	14	.	TRBV4-1	TRBD1	CASSMGQFGAGAFF	TGCGCCAGCAGCATGGGACAGTTTGGCGCTGGAGCTTTCTTT
TRBJ1-1	15	few	TRBV30	.	CAWCVRVERATEAFF	TGTGCCTGGTGTGTCAGGGTAGAGAGAGCCACTGAAGCTTTCTTT
TRBJ2-1	13	.	TRBV29-1	.	CSVGIEALNEQFF	TGCAGCGTAGGGATAGAGGCTTTGAATGAGCAGTTCTTC
TRBJ1-2	13	.	TRBV20-1	TRBD1	CSTRDRAHYGYTF	TGCAGTACTCGGGACAGGGCTCATTATGGCTATACCTTC
TRBJ2-3	15	once	TRBV20-1	TRBD1	CSTTTGTGWTDTQYF	TGCAGTACTACCACCGGGACAGGGTGGACAGATACGCAGTATTTT
TRBJ2-7	14	.	TRBV7-2	TRBD2	CANSIGLAPYEQYF	TGTGCCAACAGCATTGGACTAGCCCCCTACGAGCAGTACTTC
TRBJ2-2	14	.	TRBV10-1	.	CASGVTGVAGEPFF	TGCGCCAGCGGCGTAACGGGAGTCGCCGGGGAGCCGTTTTTT
TRBJ1-6	13	many	TRBV10-3	TRBD1	CAISQGENSPLHF	TGTGCCATCAGTCAGGGGGAGAATTCACCCCTCCACTTT
TRBJ2-1	17	.	TRBV7-8	.	CASRSTPGSLGYNKQFF	TGTGCCAGCAGATCAACACCGGGATCCTTGGGCTACAATAAGCAGTTCTTC
TRBJ2-5	11	.	TRBV29-1	.	CSVPVIETQYF	TGCAGCGTCCCTGTCATCGAGACCCAGTACTTC
TRBJ2-7	16	.	TRBV6-5	.	CASSYVVGRSSYEQYF	TGTGCCAGCAGTTACGTGGTGGGAAGGAGTTCCTATGAGCAGTACTTC
TRBJ2-1	17	few	TRBV28	.	CAGSETGPTENYNEQFF	TGTGCCGGCAGTGAAACAGGACCGACGGAAAACTACAATGAGCAGTTCTTC
TRBJ2-1	14	.	TRBV5-6	.	CTISLTAGYIEQFF	TGTACCATCAGCCTGACAGCGGGTTACATTGAGCAGTTCTTC
TRBJ1-1	14	.	TRBV12-3/TRBV12-4	.	CASSFWGGDTEAFF	TGTGCCAGCAGTTTTTGGGGTGGCGACACTGAAGCTTTCTTT
TRBJ1-6	14	many	TRBV28	.	CASSENQNNSPLHF	TGTGCCAGCAGCGAAAACCAGAATAATTCACCCCTCCACTTT
TRBJ1-3	18	.	TRBV4-1	.	CASSLTANRVLGGNTKYF	TGCGCCAGCAGCCTTACGGCAAACAGGGTTCTAGGTGGAAACACCAAATATTTT
TRBJ2-2	14	once	TRBV6-1	.	CASSPDQVSGELYF	TGTGCCAGCAGTCCAGACCAGGTCTCCGGGGAGCTGTATTTT
TRBJ2-6	19	.	TRBV6-2/TRBV6-3	TRBD1	CACWGDRGKISFGANVLTF	TGTGCCTGCTGGGGGGACAGGGGAAAGATAAGCTTTGGGGCCAACGTCCTGACTTTC
TRBJ2-7	15	.	TRBV6-1	.	CAMSNQWADSYDQYF	TGTGCCATGTCCAATCAATGGGCCGACTCCTACGACCAGTACTTC
TRBJ2-2	15	.	TRBV4-1	.	CAGSQASWVAWELFF	TGCGCCGGCAGCCAGGCTAGTTGGGTCGCCTGGGAGCTGTTTTTT
TRBJ2-5	13	.	TRBV20-1	TRBD1	CSVDDRVKETQYF	TGCAGTGTTGACGACAGGGTTAAAGAGACCCAGTACTTC
TRBJ1-4	15	.	TRBV6-1	.	CASSLEGGLGGKLFF	TGTGCCAGCAGTCTTGAGGGAGGGTTAGGTGGAAAACTGTTTTTT
TRBJ1-1	15	.	TRBV28	.	CARSLNPPINTEAFF	TGTGCCAGGAGTTTAAACCCTCCAATTAACACTGAAGCTTTCTTT
TRBJ2-7	14	.	TRBV5-4	.	CASSQSERLYDQYF	TGTGCCAGCAGCCAAAGTGAGAGACTATACGATCAGTACTTC
TRBJ2-7	14	.	TRBV12-3/TRBV12-4	.	CTSSLQSLVYEQYF	TGTACCAGCAGCCTACAGAGCCTTGTCTACGAGCAGTACTTC
TRBJ2-3	16	few	TRBV12-3/TRBV12-4	TRBD2	CARRPETSGSLNTQYF	TGTGCCAGGAGGCCCGAGACTAGCGGGAGTTTGAATACACAGTATTTT
TRBJ1-1	14	.	TRBV6-5	.	CASTRGCMNTEAFF	TGTGCTAGCACCCGGGGGTGTATGAACACTGAAGCTTTCTTT
TRBJ1-5	15	.	TRBV6-1	TRBD1	CASSPTGTGVQPEHF	TGTGCCAGCAGTCCCACCGGGACAGGGGTTCAGCCCGAGCATTTT
TRBJ2-6	17	.	TRBV28	.	CASSLGGHCSGANVLTF	TGTGCCAGCAGTTTAGGAGGACACTGCTCTGGGGCCAACGTCCTGACTTTC
TRBJ2-2	15	.	TRBV12-3/TRBV12-4	TRBD2	CVSSAGLAGAGELFF	TGTGTAAGCAGCGCTGGACTAGCGGGAGCTGGGGAGCTGTTTTTT
TRBJ1-5	17	.	TRBV6-1	.	CASSLVHGTLSNQPQHF	TGTGCCAGCAGTTTGGTCCACGGGACATTAAGCAATCAGCCCCAGCATTTT
TRBJ2-4	15	few	TRBV28	TRBD2	CVSSSPGTSGNTQYF	TGTGTCAGCAGTTCACCCGGGACTAGCGGGAACACTCAGTACTTC
TRBJ1-1	15	few	TRBV5-1	.	CASSLAGEMNTEAFF	TGCGCCAGCAGCTTGGCGGGGGAGATGAACACCGAAGCTTTCTTT
TRBJ1-1	20	.	TRBV12-5	TRBD1	CASAMTRIGQGAELNIEAFF	TGTGCCAGTGCCATGACCAGGATTGGACAGGGGGCCGAGTTGAACATTGAAGCTTTCTTT
TRBJ2-6	15	once	TRBV12-3/TRBV12-4	.	CASTNTGDGANVLTF	TGTGCCAGCACCAATACGGGGGATGGGGCCAACGTCCTGACTTTC
TRBJ1-2	13	many	TRBV28	.	CASGSWPDYGYTF	TGTGCCAGCGGTTCTTGGCCGGACTATGGCTACACCTTC
TRBJ2-1	16	once	TRBV11-2	.	CASTATERMSYNEQFF	TGTGCCAGCACCGCAACCGAGCGGATGTCCTACAATGAGCAGTTCTTC